This entry describes one T cell receptor (beta chain). This table comes from immunoSEQ multiplex PCR, and its TCRdb copy is limited to in-frame clones, with some not included. The sample carries more than 40,000 clones, roughly nine tenths recorded once. This sample is part of a study of OX40 agonist ivuxolimab in advanced cancers. The CDR3 contains 14 residues. Between the trimmed V and J ends, which lost 2 bases and 6 bases, there was a span of 11 bases. CDR1 and CDR2 (germline): MNHNY, SVGAGI (reference sequence). The clonotype was recovered from an adult with an advanced solid tumor such as melanoma, head and neck, liver or kidney cancer. Specimen: CD4+ or CD8+ T cells sorted from blood, collected in a trial of the OX40 agonist ivuxolimab. V usage is TRBV6-6 and J usage is TRBJ2-1, with D uncertain. The CDR3 DNA sequence: TGTGCCAGCAGTTACAATATAGTAAGCAATGAGCAGTTCTTC. Amino acids: CASSYNIVSNEQFF.